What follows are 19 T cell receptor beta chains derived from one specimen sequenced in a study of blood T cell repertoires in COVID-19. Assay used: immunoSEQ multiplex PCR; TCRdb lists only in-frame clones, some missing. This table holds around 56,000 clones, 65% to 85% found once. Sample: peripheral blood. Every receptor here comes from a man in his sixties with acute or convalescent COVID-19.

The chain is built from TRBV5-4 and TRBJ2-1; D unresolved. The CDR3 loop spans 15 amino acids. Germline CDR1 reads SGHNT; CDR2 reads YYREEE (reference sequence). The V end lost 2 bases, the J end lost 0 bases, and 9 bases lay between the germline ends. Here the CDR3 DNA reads TGTGCCAGCAGCTTTGTTAGGAGCTCCTACAATGAGCAGTTCTTC. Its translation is CASSFVRSSYNEQFF.

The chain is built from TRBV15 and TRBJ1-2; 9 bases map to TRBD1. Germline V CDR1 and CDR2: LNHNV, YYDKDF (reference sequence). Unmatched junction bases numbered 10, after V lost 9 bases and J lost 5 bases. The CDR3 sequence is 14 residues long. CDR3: CATGEDRGGYGYTF. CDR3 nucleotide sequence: TGTGCCACTGGCGAGGACAGGGGCGGTTATGGCTACACCTTC.

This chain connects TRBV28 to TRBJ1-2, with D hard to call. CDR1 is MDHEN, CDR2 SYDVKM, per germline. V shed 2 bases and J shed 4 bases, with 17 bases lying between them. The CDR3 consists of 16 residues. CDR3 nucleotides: TGTGCCAGCAGTTTAGTTTTCGGAGGACCACTCTATGGCTACACCTTC. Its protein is CASSLVFGGPLYGYTF.

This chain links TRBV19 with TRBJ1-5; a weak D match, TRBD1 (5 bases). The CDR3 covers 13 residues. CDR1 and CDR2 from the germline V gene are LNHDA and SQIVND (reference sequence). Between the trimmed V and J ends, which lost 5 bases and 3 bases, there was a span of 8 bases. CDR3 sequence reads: CASSETVNQPQHF. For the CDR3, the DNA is TGTGCCAGTAGTGAGACAGTCAATCAGCCCCAGCATTTT.

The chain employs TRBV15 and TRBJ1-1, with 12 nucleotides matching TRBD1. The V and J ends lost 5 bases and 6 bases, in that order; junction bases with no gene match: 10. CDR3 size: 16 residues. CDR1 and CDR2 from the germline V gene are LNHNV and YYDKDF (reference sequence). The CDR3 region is CATSLRDRGRTPEAFF. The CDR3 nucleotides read TGTGCCACCAGCCTCCGGGACAGGGGGCGAACCCCTGAAGCTTTCTTT. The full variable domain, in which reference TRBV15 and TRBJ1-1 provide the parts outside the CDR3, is DAMVIQNPRYQVTQFGKPVTLSCSQTLNHNVMYWYQQKSSQAPKLLFHYYDKDFNNEADTPDNFQSRRPNTSFCFLDIRSPGLGDTAMYLCATSLRDRGRTPEAFFGQGTRLTVV.

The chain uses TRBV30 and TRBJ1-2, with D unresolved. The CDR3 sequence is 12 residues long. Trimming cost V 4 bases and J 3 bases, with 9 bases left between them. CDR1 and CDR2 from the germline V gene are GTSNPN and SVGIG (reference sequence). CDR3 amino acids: CAWKYQYYGYTF. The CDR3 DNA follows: TGTGCCTGGAAGTACCAGTACTATGGCTACACCTTC.

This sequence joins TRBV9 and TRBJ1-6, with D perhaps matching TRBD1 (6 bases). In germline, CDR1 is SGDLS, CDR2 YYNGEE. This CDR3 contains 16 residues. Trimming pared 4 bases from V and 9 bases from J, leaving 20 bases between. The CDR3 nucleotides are TGTGCCAGCAGCTCCTCAGGGGTTTTTGGCCTTTCACCCCTCCACTTT. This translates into CASSSSGVFGLSPLHF. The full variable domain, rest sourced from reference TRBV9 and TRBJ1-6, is DSGVTQTPKHLITATGQRVTLRCSPRSGDLSVYWYQQSLDQGLQFLIQYYNGEERAKGNILERFSAQQFPDLHSELNLSSLELGDSALYFCASSSSGVFGLSPLHFGNGTRLTVT.

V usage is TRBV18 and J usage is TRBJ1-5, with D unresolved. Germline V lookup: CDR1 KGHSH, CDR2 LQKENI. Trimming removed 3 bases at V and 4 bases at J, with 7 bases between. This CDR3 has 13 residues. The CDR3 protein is CASSPGGNQPQHF. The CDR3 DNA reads TGTGCCAGCTCACCGGGAGGGAATCAGCCCCAGCATTTT.

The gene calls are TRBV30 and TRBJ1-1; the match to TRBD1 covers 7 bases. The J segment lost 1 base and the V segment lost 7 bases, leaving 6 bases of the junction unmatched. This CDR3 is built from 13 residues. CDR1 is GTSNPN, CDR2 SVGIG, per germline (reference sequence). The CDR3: CALSGQPNTEAFF. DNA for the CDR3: TGTGCCTTATCGGGACAGCCGAACACTGAAGCTTTCTTT.

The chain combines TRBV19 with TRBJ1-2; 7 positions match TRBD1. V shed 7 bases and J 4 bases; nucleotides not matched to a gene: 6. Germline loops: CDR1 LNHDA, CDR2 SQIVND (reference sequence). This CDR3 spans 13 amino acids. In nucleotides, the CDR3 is TGTGCCAGTATGGGTTCAGGGGGCTATGGCTACACCTTC. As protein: CASMGSGGYGYTF. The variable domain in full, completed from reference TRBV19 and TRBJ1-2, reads DGGITQSPKYLFRKEGQNVTLSCEQNLNHDAMYWYRQDPGQGLRLIYYSQIVNDFQKGDIAEGYSVSREKKESFPLTVTSAQKNPTAFYLCASMGSGGYGYTFGSGTRLTVV.

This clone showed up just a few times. Written as DNA, the CDR3 is TGTGCCAGCAGCGACACGGGGACAGCCTCTGGAAACACCATATATTTT. This encodes CASSDTGTASGNTIYF. The V and J genes are TRBV9 and TRBJ1-3, with 7 positions matching TRBD1. The CDR3 is 16 amino acids. Germline assignment: CDR1 SGDLS and CDR2 YYNGEE. J was trimmed by 0 bases and V by 3 bases; bases with no gene match: 6.

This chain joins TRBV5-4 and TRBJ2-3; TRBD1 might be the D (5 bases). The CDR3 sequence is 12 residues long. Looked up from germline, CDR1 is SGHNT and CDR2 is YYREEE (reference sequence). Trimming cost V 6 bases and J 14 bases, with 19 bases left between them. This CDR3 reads CASTPAAGKTYF. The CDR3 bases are TGTGCCAGCACCCCTGCGGCAGGGAAAACGTATTTT.

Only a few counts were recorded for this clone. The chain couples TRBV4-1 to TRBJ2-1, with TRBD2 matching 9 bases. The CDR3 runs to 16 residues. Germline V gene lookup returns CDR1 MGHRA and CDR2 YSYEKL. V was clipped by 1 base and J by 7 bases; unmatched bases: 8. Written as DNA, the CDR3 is TGCGCCAGCAGCCAAGGCCCCCTAGCGGGGAAGAATGAGCAGTTCTTC. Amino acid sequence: CASSQGPLAGKNEQFF.

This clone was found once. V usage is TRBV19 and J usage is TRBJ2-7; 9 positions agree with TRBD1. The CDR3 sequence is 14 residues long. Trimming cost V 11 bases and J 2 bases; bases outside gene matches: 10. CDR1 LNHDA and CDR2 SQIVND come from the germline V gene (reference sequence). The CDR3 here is CASRRDRDTYEQYF. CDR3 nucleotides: TGTGCCTCGCGGCGGGACAGGGATACCTACGAGCAGTACTTC.

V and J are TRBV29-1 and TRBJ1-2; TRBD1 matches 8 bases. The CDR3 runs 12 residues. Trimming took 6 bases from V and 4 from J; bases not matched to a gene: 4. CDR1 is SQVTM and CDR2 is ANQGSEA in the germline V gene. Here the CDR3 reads CSVRQGSYGYTF. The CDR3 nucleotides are TGCAGCGTCCGACAGGGGAGCTATGGCTACACCTTC.

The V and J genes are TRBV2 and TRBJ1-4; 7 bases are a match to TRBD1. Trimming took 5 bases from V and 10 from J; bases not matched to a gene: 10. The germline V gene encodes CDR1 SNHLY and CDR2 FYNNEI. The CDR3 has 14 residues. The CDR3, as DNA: TGTGCCAGCAGTTGGGACAGATCAATTTTAAAACTGTTTTTT. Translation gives CASSWDRSILKLFF.

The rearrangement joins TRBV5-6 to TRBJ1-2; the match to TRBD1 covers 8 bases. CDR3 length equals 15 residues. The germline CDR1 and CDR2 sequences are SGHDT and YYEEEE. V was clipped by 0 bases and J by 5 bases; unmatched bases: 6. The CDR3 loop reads CASSLGTGSLYGYTF. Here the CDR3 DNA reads TGTGCCAGCAGCTTGGGGACAGGGTCCCTTTATGGCTACACCTTC.

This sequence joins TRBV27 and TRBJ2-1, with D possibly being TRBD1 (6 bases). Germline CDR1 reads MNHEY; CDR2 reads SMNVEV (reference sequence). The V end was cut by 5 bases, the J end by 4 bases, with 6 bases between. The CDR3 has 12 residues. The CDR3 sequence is CASSGQYNEQFF. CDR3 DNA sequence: TGTGCCAGCAGTGGACAGTACAATGAGCAGTTCTTC.

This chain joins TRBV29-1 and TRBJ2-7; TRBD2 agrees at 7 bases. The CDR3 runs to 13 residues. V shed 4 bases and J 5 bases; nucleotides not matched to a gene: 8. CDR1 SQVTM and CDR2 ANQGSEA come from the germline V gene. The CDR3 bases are TGCAGCGTTGTCCGGGGGGTGAATGACGAGCAGTACTTC. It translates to CSVVRGVNDEQYF.